A selection of T cell receptor beta chains follows, all from one sample in a study of PD-1 blockade in classical Hodgkin lymphoma. The method was immunoSEQ multiplex PCR; TCRdb's version includes in-frame clones alone and lacks a portion of them. The sample has under 60,000 clones, roughly 66% seen once. Here the sequenced sample was peripheral blood mononuclear cells (PBMCs), taken before the second cycle of nivolumab. The source is a human donor with classical Hodgkin lymphoma. CDR3s include the opening cysteine and the closing phenylalanine or tryptophan. Fields, in order: V gene, clone size, D gene, J gene, CDR3 DNA, CDR3 protein. D genes are given only for firm matches. Clone size is shown for a subset of rows, as once, few, many or a class of expanded clone.

TRBV28	once	NA	TRBJ1-5	TGTGCCAGCAGTTTCAGAAACCAACGGGATTTT	CASSFRNQRDF
TRBV27	NA	NA	TRBJ1-4	TGTGCCAGCAGCCGGACAGTTGTTAATGAAAAACTGTTTTTT	CASSRTVVNEKLFF
TRBV11-2	NA	NA	TRBJ2-7	TGTGCCAGCAGCTTAAAGCAGACCTACGAGCAGTACTTC	CASSLKQTYEQYF
TRBV6-5	NA	NA	TRBJ1-4	TGTGCCAGCAGTTACTCCCCACCAAACGGGGAAAAACTGTTTTTT	CASSYSPPNGEKLFF
TRBV6-1	NA	NA	TRBJ1-3	TGTGCCAGCAGCCCGTATGAAGCTGGAAACACCATATATTTT	CASSPYEAGNTIYF
TRBV19	NA	TRBD1	TRBJ1-5	TGTGCCAGTAGAACCTTTACAGGGGGAAAAACCTATCAGCCCCAGCATTTT	CASRTFTGGKTYQPQHF
TRBV4-3	NA	NA	TRBJ1-5	TGCGCCAGCAGCCAAGAAGCAGGAGCCAATCAGCCCCAGCATTTT	CASSQEAGANQPQHF
TRBV5-1	NA	NA	TRBJ1-5	TGCGCCAGCAGCTTGGCCGGTGGGCTAGGTCAGCCCCAGCATTTT	CASSLAGGLGQPQHF
TRBV6-5	NA	NA	TRBJ1-2	TGTGCCAGCAGACCTCGACAACCTCCTAACTATGGCTACACCTTC	CASRPRQPPNYGYTF
TRBV10-2	NA	TRBD2	TRBJ2-2	TGCGCCAGCAGGGATAAAAGGCTAGCGGGGACTTCGAACACCGGGGAGCTGTTTTTT	CASRDKRLAGTSNTGELFF
TRBV11-2	few	TRBD1	TRBJ2-2	TGTGCCAGCAGCCTGGGACAGGTTAACACCGGGGAGCTGTTTTTT	CASSLGQVNTGELFF
TRBV4-1	NA	TRBD1	TRBJ1-5	TGCGCCAGCAGCCAAGTTCGACAGGGTAATCAGCCCCAGCATTTT	CASSQVRQGNQPQHF
TRBV2	once	TRBD2	TRBJ2-7	TGTGCCAGCAGCTGGACTAGCGGGAGCTACGAGCAGTACTTC	CASSWTSGSYEQYF
TRBV10-3	medium-sized	TRBD2	TRBJ2-2	TGTGCCATCAGGCTAGCGGGAGGTCCGTGGGCCGGGGAGCTGTTTTTT	CAIRLAGGPWAGELFF
TRBV27	NA	NA	TRBJ2-2	TGTGCCAGCCTTTTGAGGCCAGCGAACACCGGGGAGCTGTTTTTT	CASLLRPANTGELFF
TRBV6-6	NA	NA	TRBJ1-1	TGTGCCAGCAGGATTTTACAGGAGCACGCTGAAGCTTTCTTT	CASRILQEHAEAFF
TRBV6-5	NA	NA	TRBJ2-5	TGTGCCAGCAGTTACGGGGGCGGGCAAGAGACCCAGTACTTC	CASSYGGGQETQYF
TRBV5-1	once	NA	TRBJ2-7	TGCGCCAGCAGCTCCACCACCGCCCCCGCCTACGAGCAGTACTTC	CASSSTTAPAYEQYF
TRBV6-5	NA	TRBD1	TRBJ1-5	TGTGCCAGCAGTTACCGATTGACAGGGGGTCAGCCCCAGCATTTT	CASSYRLTGGQPQHF
TRBV18	NA	NA	TRBJ2-7	TGTGCCAGCTCACCCCCACAAAATAGGGCCTACGAGCAGTACTTC	CASSPPQNRAYEQYF
TRBV14	NA	NA	TRBJ1-1	TGTGCCAGCGCACCAGACAAAAGAGAGAACACTGAAGCTTTCTTT	CASAPDKRENTEAFF
TRBV14	NA	NA	TRBJ2-7	TGTGCCAGCAGCCCAGGACAAGGTAGCTACGAGCAGTACTTC	CASSPGQGSYEQYF
TRBV4-2	NA	TRBD2	TRBJ2-3	TGTGCCAGCAGCCAACCCGGGACTAGCGGAGATACGCAGTATTTT	CASSQPGTSGDTQYF
TRBV6-5	few	TRBD2	TRBJ2-1	TGTGCCAGCAGTTACCGGCGGGAGGGCCAGCATGAGCAGTTCTTC	CASSYRREGQHEQFF
TRBV18	NA	TRBD1	TRBJ2-7	TGTGCCAGCTCACCGGGGACAGGGGCGTCCTACGAGCAGTACTTC	CASSPGTGASYEQYF
TRBV30	few	NA	TRBJ2-3	TGTGCCTGGGGGCTGGACGCAGATACGCAGTATTTT	CAWGLDADTQYF
TRBV6-5	few	TRBD1	TRBJ1-5	TGTGCCAGCAGTCCGGGACAGATCTCGAATCAGCCCCAGCATTTT	CASSPGQISNQPQHF
TRBV2	few	NA	TRBJ2-1	TGTGCCAGCAGTGGACAAATTGAGCAGTTCTTC	CASSGQIEQFF